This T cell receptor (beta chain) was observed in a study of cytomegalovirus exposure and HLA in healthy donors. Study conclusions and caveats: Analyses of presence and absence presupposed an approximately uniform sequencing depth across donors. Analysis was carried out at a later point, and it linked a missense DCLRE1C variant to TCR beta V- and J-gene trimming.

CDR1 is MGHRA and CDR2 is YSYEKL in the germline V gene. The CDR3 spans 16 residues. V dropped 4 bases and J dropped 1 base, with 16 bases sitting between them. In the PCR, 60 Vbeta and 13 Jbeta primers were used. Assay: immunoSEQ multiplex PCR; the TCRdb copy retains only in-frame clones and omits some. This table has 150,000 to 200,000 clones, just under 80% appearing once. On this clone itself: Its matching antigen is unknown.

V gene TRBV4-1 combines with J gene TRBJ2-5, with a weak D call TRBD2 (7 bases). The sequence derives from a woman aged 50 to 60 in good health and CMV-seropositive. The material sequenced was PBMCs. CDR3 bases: TGCGCCAGCAGCCGCAACGCGGGGGCAATCCAAGAGACCCAGTACTTC. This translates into CASSRNAGAIQETQYF.